This T cell receptor beta chain was identified during a study of T cell responses to AZD1222 COVID-19 vaccine. Study-wide results and limits: Baseline testing showed seropositivity in only a handful of AZD1222 recipients. Close to half of spike-specific TCRs reportedly recognize unmutated variant regions.

Produced via immunoSEQ multiplex PCR; TCRdb's table is partial and in-frame only. The table lists 150,000 to 200,000 clones, 85% to 90% of them singletons. This clone has just one count. What it binds is unknown. Per germline, CDR1 SGHTA and CDR2 FQGNSA. The CDR3 covers 12 residues. V was pared by 0 bases and J by 12 bases, with 11 bases between. The V gene is TRBV7-2, the J gene TRBJ2-5; D is ambiguous. The TCR was taken from an adult who received the MenACWY meningococcal vaccine as a control. The input for sequencing was peripheral blood, taken 28 days after the second dose of the MenACWY control vaccine. DNA for the CDR3: TGTGCCAGCAGCTTAGCGCGCCAGGTGGAGTACTTC. Amino acids: CASSLARQVEYF.